The T cell receptor beta chain described here comes from a study of read filtering for tumor transcriptome and immune sequencing. The library was built from approximately 400 ng RNA with molecular barcoded adaptors for alpha/delta and beta/gamma chains. TCRdb reanalysed the reads using MiXCR and keeps one entry per CDR3 protein. The table lists roughly 90,000 distinct CDR3 sequences, 9% to 15% of them singletons. This clonotype was counted at least ten times. V lost 6 bases to trimming and J lost 5 bases; unmatched junction nucleotides: 4. CDR1 is KGHSH and CDR2 is LQKENI in the germline V gene. CDR3 length: 13 residues.

Material for sequencing was a population of CD138-negative cells sorted from bone marrow. This clonotype was sampled from a donor older than 35 with multiple myeloma. The V and J genes are TRBV18 and TRBJ2-1; 7 nucleotides line up with TRBD2. The CDR3 nucleotides are TGTGCCAGCTCTACGGGGAGGGACAATGAGCAGTTCTTC. This sequence encodes CASSTGRDNEQFF.